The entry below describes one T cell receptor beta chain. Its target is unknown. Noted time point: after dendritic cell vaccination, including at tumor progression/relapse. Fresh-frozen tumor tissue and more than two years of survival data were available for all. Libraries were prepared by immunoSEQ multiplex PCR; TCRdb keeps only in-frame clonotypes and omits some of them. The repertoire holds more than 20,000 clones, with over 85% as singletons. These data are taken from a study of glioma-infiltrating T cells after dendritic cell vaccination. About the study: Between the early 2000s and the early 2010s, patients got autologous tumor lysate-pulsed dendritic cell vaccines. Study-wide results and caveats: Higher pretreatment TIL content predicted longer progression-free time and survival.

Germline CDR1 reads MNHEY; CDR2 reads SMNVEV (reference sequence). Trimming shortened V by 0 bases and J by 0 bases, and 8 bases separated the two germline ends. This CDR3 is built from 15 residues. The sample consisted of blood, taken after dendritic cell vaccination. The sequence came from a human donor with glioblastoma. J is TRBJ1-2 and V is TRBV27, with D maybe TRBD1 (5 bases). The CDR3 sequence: CASSLSKGTNYGYTF. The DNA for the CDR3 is TGTGCCAGCAGTTTATCCAAGGGGACTAACTATGGCTACACCTTC.